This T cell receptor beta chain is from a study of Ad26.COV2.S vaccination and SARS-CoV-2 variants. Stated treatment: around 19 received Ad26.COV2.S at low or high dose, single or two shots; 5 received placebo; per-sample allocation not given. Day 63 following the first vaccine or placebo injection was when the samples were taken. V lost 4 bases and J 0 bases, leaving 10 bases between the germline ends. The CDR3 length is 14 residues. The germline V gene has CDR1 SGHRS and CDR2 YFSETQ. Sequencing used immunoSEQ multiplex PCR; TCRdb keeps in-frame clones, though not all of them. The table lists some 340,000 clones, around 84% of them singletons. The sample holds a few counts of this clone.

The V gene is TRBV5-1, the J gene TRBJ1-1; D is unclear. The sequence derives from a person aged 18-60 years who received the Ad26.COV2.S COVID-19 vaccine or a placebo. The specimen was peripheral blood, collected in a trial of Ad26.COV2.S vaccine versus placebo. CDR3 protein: CASSPKNLNTEAFF. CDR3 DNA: TGCGCCAGCAGCCCGAAGAATCTGAACACTGAAGCTTTCTTT.